The 22 T cell receptor beta chains in this list originate from one sample, sequenced in a study of T cell responses to AZD1222 COVID-19 vaccine. Sequencing was performed with immunoSEQ multiplex PCR; in TCRdb, only in-frame clones are kept and a portion is missing. Of about 160,000 clones listed, around nine tenths are singletons. Sequences were derived from peripheral blood, sampled 28 days after the second AZD1222 dose. The receptors originated from an adult who received the AZD1222 COVID-19 vaccine.

This sequence joins TRBV19 and TRBJ2-3; the match to TRBD2 covers 7 bases. V lost 6 bases, J lost 0 bases, and 3 bases stayed unmatched. The CDR3 spans 14 residues. The germline CDR1 and CDR2 sequences are LNHDA and SQIVND (reference sequence). Written as DNA, the CDR3 is TGTGCCAGTAGGCCGCGGGGGAGCACAGATACGCAGTATTTT. Protein: CASRPRGSTDTQYF. The entire variable domain, with the rest obtained from reference TRBV19 and TRBJ2-3, is as follows: DGGITQSPKYLFRKEGQNVTLSCEQNLNHDAMYWYRQDPGQGLRLIYYSQIVNDFQKGDIAEGYSVSREKKESFPLTVTSAQKNPTAFYLCASRPRGSTDTQYFGPGTRLTVL.

This clone has just one count. This chain uses TRBV6-1 with TRBJ1-5; 10 bases align to TRBD1. The germline V gene has CDR1 MNHNS and CDR2 SASEGT. With V trimmed by 6 bases and J by 6 bases, 11 bases remained unmatched. The CDR3 has 16 amino acids. CDR3 DNA: TGTGCCAGCAGCGAACCGGGACAGGGGAAAGGTCAGCCCCAGCATTTT. Translated, it gives CASSEPGQGKGQPQHF.

The V gene is TRBV29-1, the J gene TRBJ2-3; TRBD1 is a possible D gene (5 bases). Germline V lookup: CDR1 SQVTM, CDR2 ANQGSEA. The CDR3 is made up of 14 amino acids. V was shortened by 3 bases and J by 1 base, with 11 bases between the two germline ends. The CDR3 bases are TGCAGCGTTGACGATTTCAGGGGCACAGATACGCAGTATTTT. Its translation is CSVDDFRGTDTQYF.

The chain links TRBV10-3 to TRBJ1-2, with D possibly being TRBD1 (6 bases). Germline CDR1 ENHRY, CDR2 SYGVKD. Trimming cost V 6 bases and J 0 bases, with 14 bases left between them. The CDR3 is 15 amino acids. CDR3 region: CAIRVTGATNYGYTF. DNA for the CDR3: TGTGCCATCAGGGTGACAGGCGCCACTAACTATGGCTACACCTTC.

This clone was counted a single time. The chain carries TRBV7-2 and TRBJ2-2, with no clear D. V shed 4 bases and J shed 3 bases, with 15 bases lying between them. CDR1 is SGHTA and CDR2 is FQGNSA in the germline V gene. The CDR3 runs to 16 residues. The CDR3 sequence: CASSSHGPWDTGELFF. The CDR3 DNA reads TGTGCCAGCAGCTCCCATGGGCCTTGGGACACCGGGGAGCTGTTTTTT.

This clone was counted ten times or more. The V call is TRBV6-6, the J call TRBJ1-1, with 7 positions matching TRBD1. The length of the CDR3 is 14 residues. The germline CDR1 and CDR2 sequences are MNHNY and SVGAGI (reference sequence). J lost 3 bases, V lost 6 bases, and 7 bases had no gene match. CDR3 bases: TGTGCCAGCAGCGGAGCCGACAGGGACACTGAAGCTTTCTTT. Translation gives CASSGADRDTEAFF.

The chain joins TRBV5-1 to TRBJ1-2; 10 bases match TRBD1. The CDR3 is 14 residues long. The trim removed 4 bases at V and 6 bases at J, leaving 6 bases unmatched. Per germline, CDR1 SGHRS and CDR2 YFSETQ. The CDR3 spells CASSTGTGEHGYTF. The CDR3 nucleotides are TGCGCCAGCAGCACCGGGACAGGGGAACATGGCTACACCTTC.

The J gene is TRBJ1-1, the V gene TRBV6-5; D unresolved. The CDR3 contains 13 residues. Germline CDR1 reads MNHEY; CDR2 reads SVGAGI. V was pared by 0 bases and J by 3 bases, with 5 bases between. The CDR3 loop is CASSYSTDTEAFF. CDR3 sequence (DNA): TGTGCCAGCAGTTACTCGACCGACACTGAAGCTTTCTTT.

The chain combines TRBV30 with TRBJ1-4, with D tentatively TRBD1 (5 bases). CDR1 and CDR2 from the germline V gene are GTSNPN and SVGIG (reference sequence). This CDR3 is built from 15 residues. V was shortened by 1 base and J by 3 bases, with 12 bases between the two germline ends. The CDR3 sequence: CAWSAGAAANEKLFF. The CDR3 DNA is TGTGCCTGGAGTGCCGGGGCGGCGGCTAATGAAAAACTGTTTTTT.

The rearrangement links TRBV27 to TRBJ1-6; maybe TRBD1 (5 bases). The CDR3 is 12 amino acids. V dropped 7 bases and J dropped 14 bases, with 15 bases sitting between them. Germline CDR1 and CDR2: MNHEY and SMNVEV (reference sequence). CDR3 protein: CASTNTGTALHF. The CDR3 DNA sequence: TGTGCCAGCACCAATACAGGAACGGCCCTCCACTTT.

This rearrangement joins TRBV15 to TRBJ2-5; D gene uncertain. The germline V gene encodes CDR1 LNHNV and CDR2 YYDKDF (reference sequence). The CDR3 spans 14 residues. The V gene lost 3 bases and the J gene lost 2 bases, with 10 bases spanning the gap. CDR3 nucleotides: TGTGCCACCAGCAGTTCTGGCCGACAAGAGACCCAGTACTTC. Residues: CATSSSGRQETQYF. The full variable domain, its missing parts supplied by reference TRBV15 and TRBJ2-5, is DAMVIQNPRYQVTQFGKPVTLSCSQTLNHNVMYWYQQKSSQAPKLLFHYYDKDFNNEADTPDNFQSRRPNTSFCFLDIRSPGLGDTAMYLCATSSSGRQETQYFGPGTRLLVL.

The chain employs TRBV7-9 and TRBJ1-5; D is unclear. Germline-derived CDR1 and CDR2 are SEHNR and FQNEAQ (reference sequence). Trimming stripped 1 base from V and 4 bases from J, with 17 bases between. The CDR3 has 17 amino acids. The CDR3 loop reads CASSLGSGGEGNQPQHF. The CDR3 bases are TGTGCCAGCAGCTTAGGGTCGGGAGGAGAAGGGAATCAGCCCCAGCATTTT.

The rearrangement uses TRBV4-2 and TRBJ1-1; D is unresolved. CDR1 LGHNA and CDR2 YNFKEQ come from the germline V gene. Trimming took 6 bases from V and 3 from J, leaving 8 bases between them. This CDR3 is 12 amino acids long. CDR3 bases: TGTGCCAGCAGACGAAGGGACACTGAAGCTTTCTTT. This codes for CASRRRDTEAFF.

Only a few counts were recorded for this clone. The gene calls are TRBV4-2 and TRBJ1-2, with a weak D call TRBD1 (5 bases). Germline V gene lookup returns CDR1 LGHNA and CDR2 YNFKEQ. CDR3 length equals 14 residues. The V end lost 1 base, the J end lost 3 bases, and 9 bases lay between the germline ends. In nucleotides, the CDR3 is TGTGCCAGCAGCCAAGCCCTCAGGGACTATGGCTACACCTTC. Its translation: CASSQALRDYGYTF.

This rearrangement joins TRBV12-3 or TRBV12-4 to TRBJ1-2; D is uncertain. The CDR3 covers 11 residues. V shed 8 bases and J shed 8 bases, with 12 bases lying between them. The CDR3 protein is CASLGGRGYTF. The CDR3 region has the DNA TGTGCCAGCCTGGGCGGGAGGGGCTACACCTTC.

This chain connects TRBV5-6 to TRBJ1-2; possible D gene TRBD1, 5 bases. Between the trimmed V and J ends, which lost 6 bases and 4 bases, there was a span of 13 bases. From germline, CDR1 is SGHDT and CDR2 YYEEEE. This CDR3 region has 13 residues. The CDR3 loop is CASTPQGRYGYTF. The CDR3 nucleotides read TGTGCCAGCACGCCCCAGGGACGCTATGGCTACACCTTC.

The chain joins TRBV6-5 to TRBJ1-2, with D uncertain. The CDR3 loop spans 14 amino acids. Trimming stripped 5 bases from V and 0 bases from J, with 10 bases between. The germline V gene encodes CDR1 MNHEY and CDR2 SVGAGI. In DNA form, the CDR3 reads TGTGCCAGCAGTCCGGCTCTACCTAACTATGGCTACACCTTC. Amino acid sequence: CASSPALPNYGYTF.

J is TRBJ2-6 and V is TRBV25-1, with 7 positions matching TRBD1. Trimming removed 7 bases from V and 4 bases from J; junction bases left unmatched: 10. Germline-derived CDR1 and CDR2 are MGHDK and SYGVNS. This CDR3 region has 16 residues. As DNA, the CDR3 is TGTGCCAGCATGAATAAACCGGGACAGGGGGCCAACGTCCTGACTTTC. Translating gives CASMNKPGQGANVLTF. Full variable domain (rest looked up from reference TRBV25-1 and TRBJ2-6): EADIYQTPRYLVIGTGKKITLECSQTMGHDKMYWYQQDPGMELHLIHYSYGVNSTEKGDLSSESTVSRIRTEHFPLTLESARPSHTSQYLCASMNKPGQGANVLTFGAGSRLTVL.

This chain joins TRBV11-2 and TRBJ1-2, with TRBD1 as a possible D gene (5 bases). Germline assignment: CDR1 SGHAT and CDR2 FQNNGV. The CDR3 covers 15 residues. V lost 5 bases and J 4 bases, leaving 17 bases between the germline ends. This CDR3 is CASSAAMGPGYGYTF. CDR3 DNA sequence: TGTGCCAGCAGCGCCGCAATGGGGCCGGGCTATGGCTACACCTTC.

The V and J genes are TRBV30 and TRBJ1-5; 7 bases line up with TRBD1. The CDR3 runs to 12 residues. Germline V gene data show CDR1 as GTSNPN and CDR2 as SVGIG (reference sequence). V shed 0 bases, J shed 11 bases, and the junction held 4 bases outside the gene matches. The CDR3 is CAWSVGTGAQHF. As DNA, the CDR3 is TGTGCCTGGAGTGTTGGAACAGGGGCCCAGCATTTT.

This clone is a singleton in its sample. V and J are TRBV7-6 and TRBJ1-4, with D maybe TRBD1 (5 bases). The V gene lost 5 bases and the J gene lost 8 bases, with 18 bases spanning the gap. Germline assignment: CDR1 SGHVS and CDR2 FNYEAQ. The length of the CDR3 is 15 residues. Written as DNA, the CDR3 is TGTGCCAGCAGCCGCAACCCCGATTCAGGGGAAAAACTGTTTTTT. Translating gives CASSRNPDSGEKLFF.

V gene TRBV3-1 (or the pseudogene TRBV3-2) combines with J gene TRBJ2-7; D call uncertain. This CDR3 has 13 amino acids. The germline V gene encodes CDR1 LGHDT and CDR2 YNNKEL (reference sequence). V was cut by 1 base and J by 3 bases, with 7 bases left in between. DNA of the CDR3: TGTGCCAGCAGCCAAGTGGACGGCTACGAGCAGTACTTC. Amino acid sequence: CASSQVDGYEQYF.